The sequence of this T cell receptor beta chain was determined in a study of T-cell memory formation after mild COVID-19. At the level of the study: TCR clusters mostly belonged to single donors.

Comments on this clonotype: Its antigen remains unknown.

The V gene's germline CDR1 is MDHEN and CDR2 SYDVKM. This CDR3 contains 16 residues. Between the trimmed V and J ends, which lost 5 bases and 7 bases, there was a span of 18 bases. Study-wide findings and caveats: From day 15 to 85, contracting clones were balanced between CD4 and CD8, whereas later expanders leaned toward CD4+. Certain responding clones were present in pre-infection memory, suggesting participation of cross-reactive memory.

Researchers used 5'RACE with constant-segment primers to make TCR alpha and TCR beta cDNA libraries that carry sample barcodes and UMIs. TCRdb reprocessed the 5' RACE reads via MiXCR and lists one record per CDR3 protein. The sample lists a few hundred thousand distinct CDR3 sequences, 20% to 25% occurring once. This receptor was taken from a man in his late teens or twenties who had mild COVID-19 (a few samples of this study predate the infection). Cell type and time point are not known. The gene calls are TRBV28 and TRBJ1-6; D is perhaps TRBD1 (5 bases). Sequenced sample: PBMCs or a T cell subset sorted from them (not recorded which). CDR3 residues: CASSGTETYPNSPLHF. In DNA form, the CDR3 reads TGTGCCAGCAGTGGGACGGAGACTTATCCCAATTCACCCCTCCACTTT. The variable domain in full, with the rest retrieved from reference TRBV28 and TRBJ1-6, is DVKVTQSSRYLVKRTGEKVFLECVQDMDHENMFWYRQDPGLGLRLIYFSYDVKMKEKGDIPEGYSVSREKKERFSLILESASTNQTSMYLCASSGTETYPNSPLHFGNGTRLTVT.